This TCR beta chain was documented in a study of cytomegalovirus exposure and HLA in healthy donors. The CDR3 is 15 amino acids. V was shortened by 5 bases and J by 3 bases, with 16 bases between the two germline ends. The germline gives CDR1 SGHTA, CDR2 FQGNSA. Worth noting for this clone: Its matching antigen is unknown.

Study-level points and caveats: The classifier reportedly diagnosed cytomegalovirus status with high sensitivity and specificity.

Amplification used 60 Vbeta primers and 13 Jbeta primers. The repertoire was sequenced with immunoSEQ multiplex PCR; TCRdb's copy has only in-frame clones and lacks some. Here the sample spans 150,000 to 200,000 clones, about four fifths being singletons. The chain uses TRBV7-2 and TRBJ1-1; D remains unclear. The sequencing input was PBMCs. The clonotype originates from a girl aged 5-17 years in good health and CMV-seropositive. The CDR3, as DNA: TGTGCCAGCAGCCCCGAGGGTACTCCGGACACTGAAGCTTTCTTT. Protein product: CASSPEGTPDTEAFF.